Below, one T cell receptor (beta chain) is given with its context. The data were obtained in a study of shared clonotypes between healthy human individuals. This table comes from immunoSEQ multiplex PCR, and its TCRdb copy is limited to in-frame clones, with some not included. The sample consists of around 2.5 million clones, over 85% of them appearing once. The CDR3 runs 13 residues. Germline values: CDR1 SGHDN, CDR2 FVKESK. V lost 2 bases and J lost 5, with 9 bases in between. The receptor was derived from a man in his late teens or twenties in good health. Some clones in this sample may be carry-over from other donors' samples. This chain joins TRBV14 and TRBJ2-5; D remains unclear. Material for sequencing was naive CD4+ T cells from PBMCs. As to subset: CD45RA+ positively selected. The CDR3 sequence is CASSQLGMETQYF. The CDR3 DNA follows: TGTGCCAGCAGCCAACTAGGGATGGAGACCCAGTACTTC.